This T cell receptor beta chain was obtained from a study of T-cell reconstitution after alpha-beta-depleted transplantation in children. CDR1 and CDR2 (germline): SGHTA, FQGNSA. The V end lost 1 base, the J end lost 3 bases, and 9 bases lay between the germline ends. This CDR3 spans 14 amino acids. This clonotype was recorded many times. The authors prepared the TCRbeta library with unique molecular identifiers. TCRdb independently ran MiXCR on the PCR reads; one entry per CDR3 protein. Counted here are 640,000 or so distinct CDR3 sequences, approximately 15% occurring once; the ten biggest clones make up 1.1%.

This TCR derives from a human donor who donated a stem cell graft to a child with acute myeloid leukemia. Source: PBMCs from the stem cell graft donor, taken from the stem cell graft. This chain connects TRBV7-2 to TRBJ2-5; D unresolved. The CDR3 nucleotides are TGTGCCAGCAGCTTAGTCGGACCGAAAGAGACCCAGTACTTC. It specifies CASSLVGPKETQYF.